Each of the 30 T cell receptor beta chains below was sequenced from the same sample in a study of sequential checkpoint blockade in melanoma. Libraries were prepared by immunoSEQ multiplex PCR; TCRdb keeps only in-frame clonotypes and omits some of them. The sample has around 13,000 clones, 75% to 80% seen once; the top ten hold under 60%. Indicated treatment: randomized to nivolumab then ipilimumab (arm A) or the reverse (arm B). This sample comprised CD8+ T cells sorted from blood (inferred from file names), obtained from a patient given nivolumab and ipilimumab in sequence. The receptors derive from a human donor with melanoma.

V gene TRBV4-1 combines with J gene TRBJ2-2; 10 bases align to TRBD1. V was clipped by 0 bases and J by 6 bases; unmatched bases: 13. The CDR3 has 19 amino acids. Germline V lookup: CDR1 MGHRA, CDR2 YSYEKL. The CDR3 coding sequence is TGCGCCAGCAGCCAAGAATATCCCGACAGGGGGCTTTCCCCCGGGGAGCTGTTTTTT. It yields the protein CASSQEYPDRGLSPGELFF.

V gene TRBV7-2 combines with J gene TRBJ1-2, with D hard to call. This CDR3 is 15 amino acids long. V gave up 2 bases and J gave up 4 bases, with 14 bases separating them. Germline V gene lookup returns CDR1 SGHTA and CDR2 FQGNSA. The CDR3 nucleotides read TGTGCCAGCAGCTTAACGGAGAACGTAGCCTATGGCTACACCTTC. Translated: CASSLTENVAYGYTF.

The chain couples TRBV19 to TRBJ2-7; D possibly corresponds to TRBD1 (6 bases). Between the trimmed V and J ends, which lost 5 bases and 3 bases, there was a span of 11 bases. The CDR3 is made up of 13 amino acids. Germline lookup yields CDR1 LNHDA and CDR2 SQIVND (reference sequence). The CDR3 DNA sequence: TGTGCCAGTAGTCTGACAGGATTCTACGAGCAGTACTTC. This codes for CASSLTGFYEQYF.

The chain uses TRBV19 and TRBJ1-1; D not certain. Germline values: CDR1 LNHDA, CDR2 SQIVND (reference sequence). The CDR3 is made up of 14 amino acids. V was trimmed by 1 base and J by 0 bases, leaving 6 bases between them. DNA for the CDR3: TGTGCCAGTAGTATAGCACAAATGAACACTGAAGCTTTCTTT. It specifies CASSIAQMNTEAFF.

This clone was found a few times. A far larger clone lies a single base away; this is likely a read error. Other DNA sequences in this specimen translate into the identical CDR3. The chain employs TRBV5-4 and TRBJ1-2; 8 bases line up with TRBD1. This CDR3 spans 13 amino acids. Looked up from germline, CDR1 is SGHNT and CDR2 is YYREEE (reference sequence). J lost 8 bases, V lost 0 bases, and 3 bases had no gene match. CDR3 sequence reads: CASSLAGGWGYTF. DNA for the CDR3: TGTGCCAGCAGCTTGGCAGGGGGCTGGGGCTACACCTTC.

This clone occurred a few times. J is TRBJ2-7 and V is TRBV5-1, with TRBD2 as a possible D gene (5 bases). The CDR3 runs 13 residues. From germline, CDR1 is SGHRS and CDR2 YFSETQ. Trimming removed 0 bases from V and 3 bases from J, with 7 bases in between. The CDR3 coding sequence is TGCGCCAGCAGCTTGGTCGCGGGCTACGAGCAGTACTTC. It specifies CASSLVAGYEQYF.

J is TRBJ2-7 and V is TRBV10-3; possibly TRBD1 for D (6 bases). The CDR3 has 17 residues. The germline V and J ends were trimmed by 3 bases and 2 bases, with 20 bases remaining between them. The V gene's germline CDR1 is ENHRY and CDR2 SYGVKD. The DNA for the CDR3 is TGTGCCATCAGTGAATCCGGGACCGACAGGAGTCCCTACGAGCAGTACTTC. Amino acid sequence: CAISESGTDRSPYEQYF.

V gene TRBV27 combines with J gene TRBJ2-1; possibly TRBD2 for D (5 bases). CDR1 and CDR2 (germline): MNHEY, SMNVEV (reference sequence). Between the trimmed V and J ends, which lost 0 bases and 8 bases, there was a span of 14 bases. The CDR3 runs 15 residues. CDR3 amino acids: CASSLSGGKVYEQFF. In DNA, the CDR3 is TGTGCCAGCAGTTTATCTGGAGGCAAAGTGTATGAGCAGTTCTTC.

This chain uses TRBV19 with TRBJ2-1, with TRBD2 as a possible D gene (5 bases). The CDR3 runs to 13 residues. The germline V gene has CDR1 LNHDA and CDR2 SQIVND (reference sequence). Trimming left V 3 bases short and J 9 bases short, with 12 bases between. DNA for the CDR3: TGTGCCAGTAGTATTACTAGAGAGGGTGAGCAGTTCTTC. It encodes CASSITREGEQFF.

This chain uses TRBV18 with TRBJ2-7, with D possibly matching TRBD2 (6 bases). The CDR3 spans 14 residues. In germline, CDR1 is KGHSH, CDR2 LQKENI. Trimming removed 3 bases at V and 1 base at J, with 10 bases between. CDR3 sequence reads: CASSPRGTSYEQYF. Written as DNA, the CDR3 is TGTGCCAGCTCACCCCGGGGGACTTCCTACGAGCAGTACTTC.

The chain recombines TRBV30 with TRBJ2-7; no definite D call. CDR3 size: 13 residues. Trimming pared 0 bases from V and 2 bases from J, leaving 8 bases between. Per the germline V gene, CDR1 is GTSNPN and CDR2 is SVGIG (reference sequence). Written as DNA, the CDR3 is TGTGCCTGGAGTGTTACTTACGCCTACGAGCAGTACTTC. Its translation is CAWSVTYAYEQYF.

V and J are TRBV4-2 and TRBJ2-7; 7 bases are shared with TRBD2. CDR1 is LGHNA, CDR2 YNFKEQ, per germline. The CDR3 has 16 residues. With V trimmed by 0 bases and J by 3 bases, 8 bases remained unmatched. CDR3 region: CASSQDLAETYYEQYF. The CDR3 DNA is TGTGCCAGCAGCCAAGACCTAGCGGAAACATACTACGAGCAGTACTTC.

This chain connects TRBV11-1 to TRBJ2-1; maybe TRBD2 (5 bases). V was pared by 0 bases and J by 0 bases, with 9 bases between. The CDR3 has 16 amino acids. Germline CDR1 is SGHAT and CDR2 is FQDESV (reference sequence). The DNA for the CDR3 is TGTGCCAGCAGCTTAGCATGGAGGAGCTCCTACAATGAGCAGTTCTTC. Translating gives CASSLAWRSSYNEQFF. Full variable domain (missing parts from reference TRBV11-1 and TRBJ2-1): EAEVAQSPRYKITEKSQAVAFWCDPISGHATLYWYRQILGQGPELLVQFQDESVVDDSQLPKDRFSAERLKGVDSTLKIQPAELGDSAMYLCASSLAWRSSYNEQFFGPGTRLTVL.

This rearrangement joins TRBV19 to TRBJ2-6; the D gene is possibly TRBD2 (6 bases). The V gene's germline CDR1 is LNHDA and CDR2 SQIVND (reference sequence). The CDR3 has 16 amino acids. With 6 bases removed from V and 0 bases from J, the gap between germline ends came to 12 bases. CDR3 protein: CASSPEGLSGANVLTF. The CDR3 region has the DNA TGTGCCAGTAGCCCGGAGGGGCTCTCTGGGGCCAACGTCCTGACTTTC.

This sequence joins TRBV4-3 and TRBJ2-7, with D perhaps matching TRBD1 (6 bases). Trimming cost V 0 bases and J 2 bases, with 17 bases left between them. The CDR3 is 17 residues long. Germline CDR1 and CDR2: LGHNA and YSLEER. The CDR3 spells CASSQDQAQWDTYEQYF. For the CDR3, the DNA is TGCGCCAGCAGCCAAGATCAGGCACAGTGGGACACCTACGAGCAGTACTTC.

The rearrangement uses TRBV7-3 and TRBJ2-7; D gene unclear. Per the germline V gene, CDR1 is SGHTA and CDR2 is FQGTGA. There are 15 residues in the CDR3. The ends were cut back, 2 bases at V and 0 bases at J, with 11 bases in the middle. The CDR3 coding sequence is TGTGCCAGCAGCTTATTGGCAGGCCTCTCCTACGAGCAGTACTTC. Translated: CASSLLAGLSYEQYF.

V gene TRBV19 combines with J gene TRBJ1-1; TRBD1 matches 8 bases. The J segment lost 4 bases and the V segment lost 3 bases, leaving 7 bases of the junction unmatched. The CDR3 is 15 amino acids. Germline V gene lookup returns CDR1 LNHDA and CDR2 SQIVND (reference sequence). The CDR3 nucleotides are TGTGCCAGTAGTATTTACACCAGGGGGCTCACTGAAGCTTTCTTT. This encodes CASSIYTRGLTEAFF.

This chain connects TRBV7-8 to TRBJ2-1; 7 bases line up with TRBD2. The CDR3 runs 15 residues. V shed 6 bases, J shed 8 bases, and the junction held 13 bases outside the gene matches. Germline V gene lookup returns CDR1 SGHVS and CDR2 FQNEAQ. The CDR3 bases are TGTGCCAGCAGTTTCCGGACTAGAGTGGTTTATGAGCAGTTCTTC. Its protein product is CASSFRTRVVYEQFF.

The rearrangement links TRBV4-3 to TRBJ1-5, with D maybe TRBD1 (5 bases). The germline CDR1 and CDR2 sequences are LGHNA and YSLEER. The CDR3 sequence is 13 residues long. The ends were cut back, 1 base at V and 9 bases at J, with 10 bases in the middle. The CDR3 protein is CASSQVWGLPQHF. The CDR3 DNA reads TGCGCCAGCAGCCAAGTTTGGGGCCTGCCCCAGCATTTT.

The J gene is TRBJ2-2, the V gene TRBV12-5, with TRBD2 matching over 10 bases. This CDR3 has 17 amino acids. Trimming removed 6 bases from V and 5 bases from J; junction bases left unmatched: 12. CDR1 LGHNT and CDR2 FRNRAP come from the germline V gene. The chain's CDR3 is CASGPGLAATGTGELFF. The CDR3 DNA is TGTGCTAGTGGACCAGGACTAGCGGCGACAGGGACCGGGGAGCTGTTTTTT.

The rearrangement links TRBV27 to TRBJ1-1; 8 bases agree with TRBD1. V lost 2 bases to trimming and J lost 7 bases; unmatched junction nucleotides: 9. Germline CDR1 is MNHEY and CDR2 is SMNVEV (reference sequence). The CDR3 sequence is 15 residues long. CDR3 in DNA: TGTGCCAGCAGTTTACAGGCAGGGGGCTTGGGTGAAGCTTTCTTT. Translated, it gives CASSLQAGGLGEAFF.

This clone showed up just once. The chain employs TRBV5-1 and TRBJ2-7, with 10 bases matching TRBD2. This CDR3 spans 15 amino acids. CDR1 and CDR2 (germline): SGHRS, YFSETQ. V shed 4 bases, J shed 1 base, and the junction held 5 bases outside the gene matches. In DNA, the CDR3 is TGCGCCAGCAGCCCGGGGGGACTAGCGTCCTACGAGCAGTACTTC. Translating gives CASSPGGLASYEQYF.

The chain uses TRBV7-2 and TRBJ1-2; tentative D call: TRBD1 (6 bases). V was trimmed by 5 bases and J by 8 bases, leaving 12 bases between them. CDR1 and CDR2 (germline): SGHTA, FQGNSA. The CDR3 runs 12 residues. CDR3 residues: CASSITGYGYTF. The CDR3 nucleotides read TGTGCCAGCAGCATTACAGGGTACGGCTACACCTTC.

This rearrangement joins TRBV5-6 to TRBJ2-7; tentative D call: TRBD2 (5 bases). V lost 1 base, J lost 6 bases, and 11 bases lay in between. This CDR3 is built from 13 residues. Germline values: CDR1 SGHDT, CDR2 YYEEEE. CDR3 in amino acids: CASSLYGGREQYF. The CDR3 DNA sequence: TGTGCCAGCAGCTTGTACGGCGGGCGCGAGCAGTACTTC.

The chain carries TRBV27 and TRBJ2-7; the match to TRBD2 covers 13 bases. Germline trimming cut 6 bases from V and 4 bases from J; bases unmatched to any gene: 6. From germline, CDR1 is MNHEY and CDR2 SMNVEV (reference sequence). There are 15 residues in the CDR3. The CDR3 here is CASSLGTSGMYEQYF. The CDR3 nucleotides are TGTGCCAGCAGCCTTGGGACTAGCGGGATGTACGAGCAGTACTTC.

The CDR3 sequence is CASSYGGQETQYF. The CDR3 nucleotides read TGTGCCAGCAGCTACGGGGGACAAGAGACCCAGTACTTC. This chain connects TRBV13 to TRBJ2-5; D is perhaps TRBD2 (6 bases). This CDR3 contains 13 residues. Trimming took off 4 bases at V and 2 bases at J, with 8 bases between the two ends. Germline V gene lookup returns CDR1 PRHDT and CDR2 FYEKMQ (reference sequence).

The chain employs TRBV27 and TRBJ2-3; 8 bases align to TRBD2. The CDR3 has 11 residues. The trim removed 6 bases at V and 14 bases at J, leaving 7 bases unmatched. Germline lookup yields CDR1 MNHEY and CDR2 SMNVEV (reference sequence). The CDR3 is CASSPGRGGYF. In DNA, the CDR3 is TGTGCCAGCAGCCCGGGACGGGGGGGGTATTTT.

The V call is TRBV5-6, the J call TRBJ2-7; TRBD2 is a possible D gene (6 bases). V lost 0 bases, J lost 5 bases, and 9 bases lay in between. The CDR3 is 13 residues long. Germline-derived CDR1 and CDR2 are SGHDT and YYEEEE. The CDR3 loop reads CASSLGGADEQYF. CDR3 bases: TGTGCCAGCAGCTTGGGCGGGGCCGACGAGCAGTACTTC. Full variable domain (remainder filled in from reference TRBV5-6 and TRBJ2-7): DAGVTQSPTHLIKTRGQQVTLRCSPKSGHDTVSWYQQALGQGPQFIFQYYEEEERQRGNFPDRFSGHQFPNYSSELNVNALLLGDSALYLCASSLGGADEQYFGPGTRLTVT.

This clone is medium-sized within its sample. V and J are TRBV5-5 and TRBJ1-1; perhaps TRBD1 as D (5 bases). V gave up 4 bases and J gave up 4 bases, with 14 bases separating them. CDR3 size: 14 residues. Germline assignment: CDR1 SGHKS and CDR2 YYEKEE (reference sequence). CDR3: CASSPTWGPTEAFF. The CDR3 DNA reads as TGTGCCAGCAGCCCGACCTGGGGCCCCACTGAAGCTTTCTTT. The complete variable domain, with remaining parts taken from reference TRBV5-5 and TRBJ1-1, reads DAGVTQSPTHLIKTRGQQVTLRCSPISGHKSVSWYQQVLGQGPQFIFQYYEKEERGRGNFPDRFSARQFPNYSSELNVNALLLGDSALYLCASSPTWGPTEAFFGQGTRLTVV.

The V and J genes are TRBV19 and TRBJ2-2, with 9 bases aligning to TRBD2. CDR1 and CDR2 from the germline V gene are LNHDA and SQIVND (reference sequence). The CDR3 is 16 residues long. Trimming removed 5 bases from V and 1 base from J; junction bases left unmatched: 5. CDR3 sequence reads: CASSVAGGLNTGELFF. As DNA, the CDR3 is TGTGCCAGTAGTGTCGCGGGAGGGTTGAACACCGGGGAGCTGTTTTTT.